The entry below describes one T cell receptor beta chain. What it binds is unknown. The repertoire was sequenced with immunoSEQ multiplex PCR; TCRdb's copy has only in-frame clones and lacks some. Among 150,000 to 200,000 clones listed, 89% were seen once. Unmatched junction bases numbered 9, after V lost 4 bases and J lost 6 bases. This CDR3 is built from 15 residues. Germline V CDR1 and CDR2: KGHSH, LQKENI. The donors formed part of the 120-subject validation cohort, distinct from the roughly 700-subject first cohort. These data belong to a study of cytomegalovirus exposure and HLA in healthy donors. The study's findings and limits: There were a few CMV-associated chains whose specificity for CMV antigens was confirmed in vitro. The tendency of first-cohort TCR clusters to co-occur in the 120 validation repertoires was the finding of a later analysis. Cytomegalovirus association was assigned to about 150 TCR beta chains.

This TCR was sampled from a young woman in good health and CMV-seropositive. Material for sequencing was PBMCs. This chain joins TRBV18 and TRBJ1-1; 9 bases are shared with TRBD1. The CDR3 loop is CASSRAGQGYPEAFF. CDR3 bases: TGTGCCAGCTCACGTGCTGGACAGGGGTACCCTGAAGCTTTCTTT.